A single sample gave rise to the 8 T cell receptor beta chains below, sequenced in a study of blood T cell repertoires in COVID-19 (dated by TCRdb to the early 2020s). Library prep was done by the immunoSEQ multiplex PCR assay. TCRdb retrieved this table from immuneACCESS and kept in-frame rearrangements only. Not all clones are present; in checked studies, unresolved V genes account for under half, and no reason is known for the remainder. The sample table shows approximately 75,000 clones, and 75% to 95% are seen once. The top ten constitute 6.9% of the sample. Material: peripheral blood. These TCRs come from a human donor in a cohort sampled during active COVID-19.

The rearrangement uses TRBV5-1 and TRBJ1-1; D uncertain. The CDR3 length is 15 residues. Germline CDR1 is SGHRS and CDR2 is YFSETQ. The V end was cut by 0 bases, the J end by 0 bases, with 9 bases between. As DNA, the CDR3 is TGCGCCAGCAGCTTGGGGTACGGTATGAACACTGAAGCTTTCTTT. This translates into CASSLGYGMNTEAFF.

J is TRBJ2-1 and V is TRBV7-2, with D unresolved. The germline V gene has CDR1 SGHTA and CDR2 FQGNSA. V shed 5 bases and J shed 6 bases, with 5 bases lying between them. The CDR3 extends over 11 amino acids. CDR3 in amino acids: CASSPGNEQFF. The CDR3 region has the DNA TGTGCCAGCAGCCCCGGCAATGAGCAGTTCTTC. Supplemented by reference TRBV7-2 and TRBJ2-1, the full variable domain reads GAGVSQSPSNKVTEKGKDVELRCDPISGHTALYWYRQSLGQGLEFLIYFQGNSAPDKSGLPSDRFSAERTGGSVSTLTIQRTQQEDSAVYLCASSPGNEQFFGPGTRLTVL.

The rearrangement joins TRBV10-2 to TRBJ2-5, with TRBD2 matching over 7 bases. V was pared by 4 bases and J by 2 bases, with 4 bases of the junction left unmatched. Germline CDR1 and CDR2: WSHSY and SAAADI. The CDR3 is 14 residues long. The DNA for the CDR3 is TGCGCCAGCAGTGGGGGGGGATTGCAAGAGACCCAGTACTTC. Translating gives CASSGGGLQETQYF.

The V gene is TRBV9, the J gene TRBJ1-1; D may be TRBD1 (6 bases). This CDR3 spans 17 amino acids. Trimming stripped 1 base from V and 0 bases from J, with 16 bases between. Germline CDR1 reads SGDLS; CDR2 reads YYNGEE. This CDR3 reads CASSVTAGTSVNTEAFF. CDR3 nucleotides: TGTGCCAGCAGCGTAACAGCCGGGACAAGTGTGAACACTGAAGCTTTCTTT. Complete variable domain (other parts from reference TRBV9 and TRBJ1-1): DSGVTQTPKHLITATGQRVTLRCSPRSGDLSVYWYQQSLDQGLQFLIQYYNGEERAKGNILERFSAQQFPDLHSELNLSSLELGDSALYFCASSVTAGTSVNTEAFFGQGTRLTVV.

V gene TRBV19 combines with J gene TRBJ1-1; the match to TRBD1 covers 9 bases. Germline CDR1 reads LNHDA; CDR2 reads SQIVND (reference sequence). The CDR3 runs to 17 residues. V dropped 3 bases and J dropped 0; count of bases not matched to a gene: 8. The CDR3 spells CASSMGTGSPMNTEAFF. The CDR3 DNA reads TGTGCCAGTAGTATGGGGACAGGGTCGCCTATGAACACTGAAGCTTTCTTT.

The V call is TRBV7-7, the J call TRBJ2-5, with 7 bases fitting TRBD1. Germline V gene sequence: CDR1 SSHAT, CDR2 FNYEAQ (reference sequence). The length of the CDR3 is 15 residues. V lost 2 bases, J lost 2 bases, and 5 bases stayed unmatched. CDR3 protein: CASSLFPQGQETQYF. The CDR3 region has the DNA TGTGCCAGCAGCTTATTCCCACAGGGGCAAGAGACCCAGTACTTC.

This chain joins TRBV3-1 (or the pseudogene TRBV3-2) and TRBJ2-7; the D gene is possibly TRBD1 (5 bases). The V gene lost 4 bases and the J gene lost 2 bases, with 15 bases spanning the gap. Germline V lookup: CDR1 LGHDT, CDR2 YNNKEL (reference sequence). The length of the CDR3 is 15 residues. DNA for the CDR3: TGTGCCAGCAGCCTAGCAGGGCGCACAACCTACGAGCAGTACTTC. Its protein product is CASSLAGRTTYEQYF.

This chain uses TRBV24-1 with TRBJ2-5; D may be TRBD2 (6 bases). With 5 bases removed from V and 5 bases from J, the gap between germline ends came to 17 bases. CDR1 is KGHDR, CDR2 SFDVKD, per germline. The CDR3 totals 15 residues. This CDR3 is CATSGSSALGETQYF. CDR3 DNA: TGTGCCACCAGTGGGTCTAGCGCACTGGGTGAGACCCAGTACTTC.